The rows below give T cell receptor beta chains drawn from one sample of a study of blood T cell repertoires in COVID-19. TCRdb's table, derived via immunoSEQ multiplex PCR, lists solely in-frame clones and lacks some. The sample shows roughly 350,000 clones, more than 75% of them seen only once. The source material was peripheral blood. All receptors come from a woman aged 45-65 years with COVID-19, enrolled during active disease. Each CDR3 is given with its conserved first and last residue. A D gene is named only where the DNA matches it firmly. For some rows the clone size is stated as once, few or many, or as a class when expanded; others skip it.

d_call	v_call	j_call	clone_size	cdr3_nt	cdr3_aa
TRBD1	TRBV7-2	TRBJ1-5	-	TGTGCCAGCAGCTTAGCGGGACAGCTAAATCAGCCCCAGCATTTT	CASSLAGQLNQPQHF
TRBD2	TRBV29-1	TRBJ2-5	-	TGCAGCGTTCAGGGACTAGCGGGAGCGGCTCTTATTGAGACCCAGTACTTC	CSVQGLAGAALIETQYF
-	TRBV6-6	TRBJ2-2	-	TGTGCCAGCAGTTACCCAGGGGAGCTGTTTTTT	CASSYPGELFF
TRBD2	TRBV19	TRBJ2-1	-	TGTGCCAGTAGTATAGGACCACTAGCGGGAGGGCCTAAGTTCTTC	CASSIGPLAGGPKFF
TRBD1	TRBV7-3	TRBJ1-2	-	TGTGCCAGCAGCTTACGACCGGGACAGGGGGCTGGTTATGGCTACACCTTC	CASSLRPGQGAGYGYTF
TRBD2	TRBV29-1	TRBJ2-3	once	TGCAGCGACCGACTAGCGGGGAATACGCAGTATTTT	CSDRLAGNTQYF
TRBD2	TRBV7-2	TRBJ2-1	-	TGTGCCAGCAGCCTTGGGGCGGGAGGGACCTACAATGAGCAGTTCTTC	CASSLGAGGTYNEQFF
-	TRBV4-1	TRBJ1-5	-	TGCGCCAGCAGCCAAGAAGAGAGCAATCAGCCCCAGCATTTT	CASSQEESNQPQHF
TRBD1	TRBV10-3	TRBJ1-2	-	TGTGCCATCAGCAAAGAGGGCCGGGACAGGGTTTCTTTGACTGGCTACACCTTC	CAISKEGRDRVSLTGYTF
-	TRBV6-5	TRBJ1-5	-	TGTGCCAGCAGTTACTCGTGGCAGGGTGATCAGCCCCAGCATTTT	CASSYSWQGDQPQHF
-	TRBV23-1	TRBJ1-4	-	TGCGCCAGCAGTCAATCGGCCGGCGGTTTGGCAGGGATTAATGAAAAACTGTTTTTT	CASSQSAGGLAGINEKLFF
TRBD2	TRBV27	TRBJ2-7	-	TGTGCCAGCAGTAGCCCAAGTAGCGGGAGTTACGAGCAGTACTTC	CASSSPSSGSYEQYF
-	TRBV27	TRBJ1-6	once	TGTGCCAGCAGTTTATCGCCGCGGGGGACGGCCCTCCACTTT	CASSLSPRGTALHF
TRBD2	TRBV19	TRBJ2-3	-	TGTGCCAGTAGTACTAGACTAGCGGGATCAGATACGCAGTATTTT	CASSTRLAGSDTQYF
TRBD2	TRBV19	TRBJ2-3	-	TGTGCCAGTAGTATCTCGCGGGAGAGTGATACGCAGTATTTT	CASSISRESDTQYF
-	TRBV5-4	TRBJ2-3	-	TGTGCCAGCAGCACCGGGGGAGGCACCTCTAGCACAGATACGCAGTATTTT	CASSTGGGTSSTDTQYF
TRBD2	TRBV11-2	TRBJ2-1	-	TGTGCCAGCAGCTTAGTCGCGGGAGGGCCGAATGAGCAGTTCTTC	CASSLVAGGPNEQFF
TRBD1	TRBV2	TRBJ1-5	-	TGTGCCAGCAGCCCGGACAGGTCTGAGGGGCAGCCCCAGCATTTT	CASSPDRSEGQPQHF
TRBD2	TRBV2	TRBJ2-7	-	TGTGCCAGCAGAGGGAGCGGGAGCGCGTCCTACGAGCAGTACTTC	CASRGSGSASYEQYF
TRBD2	TRBV5-4	TRBJ2-1	-	TGTGCCAGCAGCTTAAGCGGGAGGGCCGGATCCCTTAGTTACAATGAGCAGTTCTTC	CASSLSGRAGSLSYNEQFF
-	TRBV5-1	TRBJ1-5	-	TGCGCCAGCAGCTTGGATGGGGCCGACAATCAGCCCCAGCATTTT	CASSLDGADNQPQHF
TRBD1	TRBV6-2/TRBV6-3	TRBJ1-5	-	TGTGCCAGCAGTTCTGGACAGGGATACCAGCCCCAGCATTTT	CASSSGQGYQPQHF
-	TRBV7-9	TRBJ2-1	-	TGTGCCAGCAGCTTAGTGCGGGGTGGGGGGTACAATGAGCAGTTCTTC	CASSLVRGGGYNEQFF
-	TRBV7-9	TRBJ2-2	-	TGTGCCAGCAGCTTCCTGCGGGGCAGGGTAGTCGGGGAGCTGTTTTTT	CASSFLRGRVVGELFF
-	TRBV19	TRBJ2-2	-	TGTGCCAGTAGGCCGGGACATAACACCGGGGAGCTGTTTTTT	CASRPGHNTGELFF
-	TRBV4-2	TRBJ2-7	-	TGTGCCAGCAGTCAACCCAACTACGAGCAGTACTTC	CASSQPNYEQYF
TRBD2	TRBV7-2	TRBJ2-1	-	TGTGCCAGCAGCTTATTTACTAGCGGGAGTGATGAGCAGTTCTTC	CASSLFTSGSDEQFF
-	TRBV27	TRBJ2-7	-	TGTGCCAGCAGTTTATCCGCGGATCCTTCCTACGAGCAGTACTTC	CASSLSADPSYEQYF
-	TRBV30	TRBJ2-3	-	TGTGCCTGGAAGGAGGGCTGGAGCACAGATACGCAGTATTTT	CAWKEGWSTDTQYF
TRBD1	TRBV6-5	TRBJ1-3	once	TGTGCCAGCAGCAATGACAGGGCTGGAAACACCATATATTTT	CASSNDRAGNTIYF
TRBD1	TRBV6-6	TRBJ1-5	-	TGTGCCAGCAGATGGAAAACCGGGACAGGGAATCAGCCCCAGCATTTT	CASRWKTGTGNQPQHF
-	TRBV12-5	TRBJ1-1	few	TGTGCTAGTGGTTTGGGGGGAGCTGAAGCTTTCTTT	CASGLGGAEAFF
-	TRBV3-1/TRBV3-2	TRBJ2-3	-	TGTGCCAGCAGCCAAAAAATAGAGGGGCAGTATTTT	CASSQKIEGQYF
-	TRBV19	TRBJ1-5	-	TGTGCCAGTAGTTGGCGCAGGGACAATCAGCCCCAGCATTTT	CASSWRRDNQPQHF
TRBD1	TRBV5-1	TRBJ1-3	-	TGCGCCAGCAGCGCCCAGGGGGCATCTGGAAACACCATATATTTT	CASSAQGASGNTIYF
-	TRBV6-2/TRBV6-3	TRBJ2-2	few	TGTGCCAGCAGTTACGGGACTCGCTCCGGGGAGCTGTTTTTT	CASSYGTRSGELFF
-	TRBV5-1	TRBJ1-2	-	TGCGCCAGCAGCCTCGAGGGACAATATGGCTACACCTTC	CASSLEGQYGYTF
-	TRBV10-1	TRBJ2-7	many	TGCGCCAGCAGTGAATCAGGGACCTACGAGCAGTACTTC	CASSESGTYEQYF
-	TRBV19	TRBJ1-5	-	TGTGCCAGTAGTATCGGTGGGAGGAGCAATCAGCCCCAGCATTTT	CASSIGGRSNQPQHF
TRBD1	TRBV6-5	TRBJ1-6	-	TGTGCCAGCAGTAGGGACAGTAATTCACCCCTCCACTTT	CASSRDSNSPLHF
-	TRBV4-1	TRBJ2-1	-	TGCGCCAGCAGCCAAGAGGACAGATTCATGAGTAAAGGTAATGAGCAGTTCTTC	CASSQEDRFMSKGNEQFF
-	TRBV5-8	TRBJ2-5	-	TGTGCCAGCAGCTTGGGTAGGAGGACAGAGAAGGAGACCCAGTACTTC	CASSLGRRTEKETQYF
-	TRBV11-1	TRBJ2-7	-	TGTGCCAGCAGCTTATTAACCTTGCACGAGTCCGAGCAGTACTTC	CASSLLTLHESEQYF
TRBD1	TRBV15	TRBJ1-1	-	TGTGCCACCAGCAAGACAGGGACGGTGAGCACTGAAGCTTTCTTT	CATSKTGTVSTEAFF
-	TRBV5-1	TRBJ1-1	-	TGCGCCAGCAACCCGGGACACCTTTTCATGAACACTGAAGCTTTCTTT	CASNPGHLFMNTEAFF